A selection of T cell receptor beta chains follows, all from one sample in a study of regulatory T cells. TCRdb's copy holds only in-frame clones and misses some; the assay was immunoSEQ multiplex PCR. Of about 3,900 clones listed, about 91% are singletons. Material: CD4+ Tregs sorted from blood. The receptors shown here come from a child aged 2 to 15 with CD3G deficiency. The CDR3 runs from the conserved cysteine through the conserved F or W. Each record gives: J gene, clone size, V gene, D gene, CDR3 DNA, CDR3 protein. D genes are given only for firm matches. Rows give clone size only sometimes, using once, few, many, or a class for an expanded clone.

>TRBJ2-7|.|TRBV10-2|TRBD2
TGCGCCAGCAGAGGGACTAGCGGGGCCTACGAGCAGTACTTC
CASRGTSGAYEQYF
>TRBJ2-1|.|TRBV13|TRBD2
TGTGCCAGCAGCCCAGGCGGGAGGGCCCTCAATGAGCAGTTCTTC
CASSPGGRALNEQFF
>TRBJ2-7|once|TRBV28|.
TGTGCCAGCAGCCCAGCCAACTACGAGCAGTACTTC
CASSPANYEQYF
>TRBJ2-6|.|TRBV19|.
TGTGCCAGCAGTCAACAGGACATCAACTCTGGGGCCAACGTCCTGACTTTC
CASSQQDINSGANVLTF
>TRBJ2-7|.|TRBV6-6|.
TGTGCCAGCAGCTCAGAGTACGAGCAGTACTTC
CASSSEYEQYF
>TRBJ2-7|.|TRBV7-4|.
TGTGCCAGCAGCTTAGCTTACGGAGTCATCTACGAGCAGTACTTC
CASSLAYGVIYEQYF
>TRBJ2-4|.|TRBV28|.
TGTGCCAGCAGTTTAGGAGGGTTGGACACAAACATTCAGTACTTC
CASSLGGLDTNIQYF
>TRBJ2-7|.|TRBV28|.
TGTGCCAGCAGCATGGACGGAACCTACGAGCAGTACTTC
CASSMDGTYEQYF
>TRBJ2-7|once|TRBV6-1|.
TGTGCCAGCAGTGAATACGGCAGCTCCTACGAGCAGTACTTC
CASSEYGSSYEQYF
>TRBJ2-3|.|TRBV28|.
TGTGCCAGCAGTTTTCTCCCGGGAGTAATTCCAGATACGCAGTATTTT
CASSFLPGVIPDTQYF